The 9 T cell receptor beta chains reported below all come from one sample, sequenced in a study of shared clonotypes between healthy human individuals. Profiled with immunoSEQ multiplex PCR; TCRdb holds only in-frame clones, not every one. This sample yields over 1.5 million clones, of which nearly 99% are seen a single time; roughly 0.45% belongs to the top ten. The sample consisted of naive CD4+ T cells sorted from blood. The subset was: CD45RA+ positively selected. These TCRs come from a man younger than 45 in good health.

This chain joins TRBV4-3 and TRBJ1-2; perhaps TRBD1 as D (6 bases). CDR1 is LGHNA, CDR2 YSLEER, per germline. The CDR3 covers 15 residues. Trimming removed 4 bases at V and 4 bases at J, with 16 bases between. The CDR3 DNA reads as TGCGCCAGCAGCCCAAGAACAGGGAACTTCTATGGCTACACCTTC. Translation gives CASSPRTGNFYGYTF.

This sequence joins TRBV6-1 and TRBJ1-5; D gene uncertain. V shed 2 bases and J shed 2 bases, with 7 bases lying between them. Per germline, CDR1 MNHNS and CDR2 SASEGT. The CDR3 totals 14 residues. The CDR3 coding sequence is TGTGCCAGCAGTGAAACCTGGGGCAATCAGCCCCAGCATTTT. Its translation: CASSETWGNQPQHF.

The table lists this clone with a few counts. The chain links TRBV5-5 to TRBJ2-1; no clear D. The V end was cut by 0 bases, the J end by 3 bases, with 1 base between. CDR1 is SGHKS and CDR2 is YYEKEE in the germline V gene (reference sequence). The CDR3 has 12 amino acids. The CDR3 region is CASSLDYNEQFF. The CDR3 region has the DNA TGTGCCAGCAGCTTGGACTACAATGAGCAGTTCTTC.

This chain connects TRBV5-4 to TRBJ2-7, with D maybe TRBD1 (5 bases). Trimming pared 0 bases from V and 2 bases from J, leaving 9 bases between. Per germline, CDR1 SGHNT and CDR2 YYREEE (reference sequence). The CDR3 has 14 amino acids. The CDR3 DNA sequence: TGTGCCAGCAGCTTGGGACAGATTCCCTACGAGCAGTACTTC. It yields the protein CASSLGQIPYEQYF.

The rearrangement uses TRBV5-5 and TRBJ2-7; 10 bases are shared with TRBD1. The V gene's germline CDR1 is SGHKS and CDR2 YYEKEE (reference sequence). CDR3 size: 18 residues. V was pared by 4 bases and J by 2 bases, with 15 bases of the junction left unmatched. CDR3 amino acids: CASSGGTGVSRDTYEQYF. CDR3 in DNA: TGTGCCAGCAGCGGTGGGACAGGGGTCTCGAGAGACACCTACGAGCAGTACTTC. The full variable domain, with the rest looked up from reference TRBV5-5 and TRBJ2-7, is DAGVTQSPTHLIKTRGQQVTLRCSPISGHKSVSWYQQVLGQGPQFIFQYYEKEERGRGNFPDRFSARQFPNYSSELNVNALLLGDSALYLCASSGGTGVSRDTYEQYFGPGTRLTVT.

This chain connects TRBV6-5 to TRBJ1-3; D is undetermined. This CDR3 contains 13 residues. The V gene lost 7 bases and the J gene lost 0 bases, with 7 bases spanning the gap. Per the germline V gene, CDR1 is MNHEY and CDR2 is SVGAGI. The CDR3 nucleotides are TGTGCCAGCATCTCAACCTCTGGAAACACCATATATTTT. It codes for CASISTSGNTIYF.

This clone showed up just once. The genes are TRBV6-5 and TRBJ2-1; no clear D gene. Looked up from germline, CDR1 is MNHEY and CDR2 is SVGAGI. V shed 0 bases and J shed 6 bases, with 3 bases lying between them. The CDR3 is 12 residues long. CDR3 bases: TGTGCCAGCAGTTACTCCGGCAATGAGCAGTTCTTC. Its translation: CASSYSGNEQFF.

The chain joins TRBV29-1 to TRBJ2-7; D may correspond to TRBD1 or TRBD2 (5 bases each). Trimming took off 0 bases at V and 2 bases at J, with 17 bases between the two ends. The CDR3 consists of 16 residues. Germline-derived CDR1 and CDR2 are SQVTM and ANQGSEA. CDR3 loop: CSVEEIRRKGPYEQYF. CDR3 in DNA: TGCAGCGTTGAAGAAATAAGGAGGAAGGGGCCCTACGAGCAGTACTTC.

Here the CDR3 reads CASSLGGSMVTDTQYF. The CDR3 DNA reads TGTGCCAGCAGCTTAGGCGGATCGATGGTCACAGATACGCAGTATTTT. V gene TRBV11-3 combines with J gene TRBJ2-3, with unresolved D. CDR1 and CDR2 from the germline V gene are SGHNT and YENEEA. This CDR3 is built from 16 residues. With 1 base removed from V and 2 bases from J, the gap between germline ends came to 13 bases.